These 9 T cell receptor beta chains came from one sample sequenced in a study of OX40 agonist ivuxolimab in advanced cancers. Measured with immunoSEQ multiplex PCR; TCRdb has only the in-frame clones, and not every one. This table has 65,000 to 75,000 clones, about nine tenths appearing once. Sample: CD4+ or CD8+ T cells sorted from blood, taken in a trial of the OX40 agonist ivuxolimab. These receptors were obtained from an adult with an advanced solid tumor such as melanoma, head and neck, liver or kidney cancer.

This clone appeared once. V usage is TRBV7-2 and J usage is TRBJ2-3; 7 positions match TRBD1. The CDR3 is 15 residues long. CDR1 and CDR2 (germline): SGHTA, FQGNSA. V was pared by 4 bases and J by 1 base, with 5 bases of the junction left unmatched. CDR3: CASSSGQEGTDTQYF. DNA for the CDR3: TGTGCCAGCAGCTCCGGACAGGAAGGCACAGATACGCAGTATTTT.

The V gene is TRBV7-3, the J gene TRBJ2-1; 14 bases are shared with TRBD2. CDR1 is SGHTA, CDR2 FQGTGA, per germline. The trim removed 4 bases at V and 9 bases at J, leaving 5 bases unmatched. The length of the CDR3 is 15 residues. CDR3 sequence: CASSWGLAGVGEQFF. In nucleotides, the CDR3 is TGTGCCAGCAGCTGGGGACTAGCGGGAGTCGGTGAGCAGTTCTTC.

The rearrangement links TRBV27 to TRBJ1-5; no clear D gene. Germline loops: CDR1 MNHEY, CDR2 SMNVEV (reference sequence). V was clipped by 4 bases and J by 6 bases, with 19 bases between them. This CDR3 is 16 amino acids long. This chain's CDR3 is CASSSSSRREGQPQHF. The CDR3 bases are TGTGCCAGCAGTTCGTCTTCCCGACGGGAGGGTCAGCCCCAGCATTTT.

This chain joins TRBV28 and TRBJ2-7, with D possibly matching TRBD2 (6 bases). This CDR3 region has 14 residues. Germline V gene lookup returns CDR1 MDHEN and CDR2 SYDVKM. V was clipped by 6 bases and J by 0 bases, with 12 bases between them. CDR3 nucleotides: TGTGCCAGCAGACAGTCTAGCGACTCCTACGAGCAGTACTTC. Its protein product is CASRQSSDSYEQYF.

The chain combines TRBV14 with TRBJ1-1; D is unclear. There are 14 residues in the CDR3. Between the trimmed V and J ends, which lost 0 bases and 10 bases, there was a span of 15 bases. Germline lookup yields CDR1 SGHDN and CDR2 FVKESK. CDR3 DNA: TGTGCCAGCAGCCAAGACCGGAGTCGGCGTCGAGCTTTCTTT. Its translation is CASSQDRSRRRAFF.

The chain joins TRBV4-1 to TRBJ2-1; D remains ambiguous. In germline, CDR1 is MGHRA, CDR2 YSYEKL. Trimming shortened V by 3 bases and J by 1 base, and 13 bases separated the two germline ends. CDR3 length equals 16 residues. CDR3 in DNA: TGCGCCAGCAGCCAGGAAGTCCTAGGGTCCTACAATGAGCAGTTCTTC. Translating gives CASSQEVLGSYNEQFF.

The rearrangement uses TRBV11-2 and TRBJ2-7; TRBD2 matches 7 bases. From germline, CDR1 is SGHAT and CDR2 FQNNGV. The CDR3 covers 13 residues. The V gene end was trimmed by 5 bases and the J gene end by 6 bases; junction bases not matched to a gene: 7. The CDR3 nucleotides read TGTGCCAGCAGCCCCCTAGAGCGGGGCGAGCAGTACTTC. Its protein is CASSPLERGEQYF.

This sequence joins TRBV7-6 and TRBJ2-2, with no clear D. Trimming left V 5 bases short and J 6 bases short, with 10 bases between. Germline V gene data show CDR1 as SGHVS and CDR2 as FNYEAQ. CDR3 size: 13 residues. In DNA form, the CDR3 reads TGTGCCAGCAGCCCCGGGTATTCCGGGGAGCTGTTTTTT. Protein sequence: CASSPGYSGELFF.

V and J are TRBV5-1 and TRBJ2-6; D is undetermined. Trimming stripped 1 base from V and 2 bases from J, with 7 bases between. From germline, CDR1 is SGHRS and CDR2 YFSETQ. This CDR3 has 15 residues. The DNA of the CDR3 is TGCGCCAGCAGCTTGTCGATCGCTGGGGCCAACGTCCTGACTTTC. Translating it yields CASSLSIAGANVLTF. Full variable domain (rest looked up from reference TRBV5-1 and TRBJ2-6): KAGVTQTPRYLIKTRGQQVTLSCSPISGHRSVSWYQQTPGQGLQFLFEYFSETQRNKGNFPGRFSGRQFSNSRSEMNVSTLELGDSALYLCASSLSIAGANVLTFGAGSRLTVL.